Sequencing of this T cell receptor (beta chain) was carried out in a study of shared clonotypes between healthy human individuals. Whole-study context: The cohort comprised a couple of women and a few men. Their ages spanned 18 to 49 years.

Notes on the study in general: As a rule, naive subsets had a larger estimated richness than memory subsets.

Concerning this clone itself: Its antigen is undetermined.

For every subset, genomic DNA was evenly distributed across several immunoSEQ plates. The protocol was immunoSEQ multiplex PCR, while the TCRdb copy is restricted to in-frame clones and leaves out a portion. Of about 1.5 million clones listed, 98% are singletons. The sequenced sample consisted of naive CD4+ T cells sorted from blood. Subset denoted: CD45RA+ positively selected. The clonotype was recovered from a man aged 25 to 40 in good health.

The CDR3 region has the DNA TGTGCCAGCAGCTTGCGGGACAGCGTTTCCTACGAGCAGTACTTC. Its protein is CASSLRDSVSYEQYF. The J gene is TRBJ2-7, the V gene TRBV7-9; D possibly corresponds to TRBD1 (7 bases). From germline, CDR1 is SEHNR and CDR2 FQNEAQ (reference sequence). This CDR3 comprises 15 residues. The V gene lost 3 bases and the J gene lost 1 base, with 13 bases spanning the gap.